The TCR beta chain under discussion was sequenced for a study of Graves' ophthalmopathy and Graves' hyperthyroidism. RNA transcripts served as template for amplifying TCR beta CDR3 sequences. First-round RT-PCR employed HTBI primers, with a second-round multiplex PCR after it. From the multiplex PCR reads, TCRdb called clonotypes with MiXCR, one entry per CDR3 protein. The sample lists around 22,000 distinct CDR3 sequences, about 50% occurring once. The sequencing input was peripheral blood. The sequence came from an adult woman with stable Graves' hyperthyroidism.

The CDR3 here is CASSTGGYGYTF. CDR3 in DNA: TGTGCCAGTAGTACAGGGGGCTATGGCTACACCTTC. The V and J genes are TRBV19 and TRBJ1-2, with 7 bases identical to TRBD1. Germline V CDR1 and CDR2: LNHDA, SQIVND (reference sequence). This CDR3 is built from 12 residues. With 4 bases clipped from V and 4 bases from J, the junction kept 0 bases outside the gene matches.